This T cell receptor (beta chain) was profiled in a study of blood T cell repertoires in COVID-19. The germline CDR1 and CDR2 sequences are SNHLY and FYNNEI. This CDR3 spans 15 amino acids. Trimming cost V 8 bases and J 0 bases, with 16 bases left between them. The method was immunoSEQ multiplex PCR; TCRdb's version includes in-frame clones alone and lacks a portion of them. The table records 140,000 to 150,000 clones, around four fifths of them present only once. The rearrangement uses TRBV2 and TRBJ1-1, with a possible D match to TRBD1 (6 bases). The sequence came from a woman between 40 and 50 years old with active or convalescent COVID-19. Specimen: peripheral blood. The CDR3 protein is CASQQEAGVNTEAFF. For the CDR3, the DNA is TGTGCCAGCCAACAGGAGGCAGGGGTGAACACTGAAGCTTTCTTT.